This TCR beta chain comes out of a study of cytomegalovirus exposure and HLA in healthy donors. The overall study: An earlier analysis identified 117 million unique TCR beta sequences in approximately 170 million T cells. Study results and limitations: Follow-up analysis later connected one missense variant in DCLRE1C with trimming of TCR beta V- and J-genes. Rarity marked most TCR sequences, yet some public TCRs occurred in many donors.

PCR was performed using 60 Vbeta and 13 Jbeta primers. Repertoires were generated with immunoSEQ multiplex PCR, while TCRdb's copy carries only in-frame clones and drops some. The data show some 160,000 clones, with over 75% seen just once and approximately 1.2% held by the top ten. Germline V gene data show CDR1 as SGHVS and CDR2 as FNYEAQ. CDR3 length: 15 residues. V was cut by 2 bases and J by 10 bases, with 15 bases left in between. A note on this clone: Its target is not known.

The TCR comes from a man aged 45-65 years in good health and CMV-seropositive. This sequence joins TRBV7-6 and TRBJ1-6, with D perhaps matching TRBD1 (6 bases). What was sequenced was PBMCs. The CDR3 bases are TGTGCCAGCAGCTTACGGGGGGGGCGCATATCACCCCTCCACTTT. Protein sequence: CASSLRGGRISPLHF.